This T cell receptor beta chain is from a study of blood T cell repertoires in COVID-19. The assay was immunoSEQ multiplex PCR, and TCRdb's table has in-frame clones only and misses some. The sample includes about 44,000 clones, roughly 80% of them seen just once. This clone was detected only a few times. Germline CDR1 and CDR2: MNHEY and SVGAGI. This CDR3 region has 14 residues. V lost 2 bases to trimming and J lost 9 bases; unmatched junction nucleotides: 7. This sequence originates from a human donor in a cohort sampled during active COVID-19. The chain links TRBV6-5 to TRBJ1-5, with 7 bases matching TRBD1. The sample was peripheral blood. DNA for the CDR3: TGTGCCAGCAGTTACAGGGGGCAAGGTACGCCCCAGCATTTT. Encoded protein: CASSYRGQGTPQHF.